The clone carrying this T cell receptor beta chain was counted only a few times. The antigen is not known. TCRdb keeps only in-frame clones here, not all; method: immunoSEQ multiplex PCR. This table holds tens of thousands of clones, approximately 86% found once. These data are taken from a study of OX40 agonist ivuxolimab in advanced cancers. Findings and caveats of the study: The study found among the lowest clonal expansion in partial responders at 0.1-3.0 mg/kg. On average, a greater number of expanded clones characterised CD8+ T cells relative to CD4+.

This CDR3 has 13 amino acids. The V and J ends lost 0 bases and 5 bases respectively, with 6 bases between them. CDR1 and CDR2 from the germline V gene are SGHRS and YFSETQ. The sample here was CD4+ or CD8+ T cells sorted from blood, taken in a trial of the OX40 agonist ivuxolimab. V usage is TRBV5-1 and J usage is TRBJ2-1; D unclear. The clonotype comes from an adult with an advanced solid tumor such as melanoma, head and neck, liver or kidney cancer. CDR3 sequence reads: CASSLDTNNEQFF. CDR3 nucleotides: TGCGCCAGCAGCTTGGACACCAACAATGAGCAGTTCTTC.